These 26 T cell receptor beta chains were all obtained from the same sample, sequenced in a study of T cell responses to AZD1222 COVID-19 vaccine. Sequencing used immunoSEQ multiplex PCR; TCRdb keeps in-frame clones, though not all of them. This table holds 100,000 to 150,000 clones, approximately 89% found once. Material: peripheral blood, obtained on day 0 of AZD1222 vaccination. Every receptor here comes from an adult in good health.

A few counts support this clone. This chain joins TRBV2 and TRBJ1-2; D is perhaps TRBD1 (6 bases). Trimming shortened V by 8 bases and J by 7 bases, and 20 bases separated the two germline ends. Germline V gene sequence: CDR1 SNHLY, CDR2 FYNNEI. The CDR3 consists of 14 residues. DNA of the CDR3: TGTGCCAGCGGTCGAATGGGGGCTATAAGTGGCTACACCTTC. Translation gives CASGRMGAISGYTF.

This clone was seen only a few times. For the CDR3, the DNA is TGTGCCAGCAGCCAGGGACAAAATCCGTACGAGCAGTACTTC. Amino acid sequence: CASSQGQNPYEQYF. The V and J genes are TRBV7-3 and TRBJ2-7; weak D call: TRBD1 (6 bases). This CDR3 has 14 residues. Deletions cut 5 bases from V and 4 bases from J, with 15 bases between. Germline CDR1 is SGHTA and CDR2 is FQGTGA.

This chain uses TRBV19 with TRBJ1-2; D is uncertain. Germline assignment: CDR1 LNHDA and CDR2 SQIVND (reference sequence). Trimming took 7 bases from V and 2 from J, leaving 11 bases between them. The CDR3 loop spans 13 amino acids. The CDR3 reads CASKVKGNYGYTF. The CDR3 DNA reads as TGTGCCAGTAAGGTGAAAGGGAACTATGGCTACACCTTC.

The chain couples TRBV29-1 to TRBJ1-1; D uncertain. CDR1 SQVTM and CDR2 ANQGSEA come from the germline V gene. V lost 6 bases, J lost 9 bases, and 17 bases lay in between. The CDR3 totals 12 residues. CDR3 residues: CSVPQVGDQAFF. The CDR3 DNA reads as TGCAGCGTACCACAAGTAGGAGACCAAGCTTTCTTT.

CDR3 coding DNA: TGTGCCAGTAGTCCCCGACAGACCAGCTACGAGCAGTACTTC. It yields the protein CASSPRQTSYEQYF. The chain uses TRBV19 and TRBJ2-7; tentative D call: TRBD1 (5 bases). V lost 5 bases, J lost 3 bases, and 14 bases lay in between. The CDR3 has 14 residues. Germline assignment: CDR1 LNHDA and CDR2 SQIVND (reference sequence). Full variable domain (missing parts from reference TRBV19 and TRBJ2-7): DGGITQSPKYLFRKEGQNVTLSCEQNLNHDAMYWYRQDPGQGLRLIYYSQIVNDFQKGDIAEGYSVSREKKESFPLTVTSAQKNPTAFYLCASSPRQTSYEQYFGPGTRLTVT.

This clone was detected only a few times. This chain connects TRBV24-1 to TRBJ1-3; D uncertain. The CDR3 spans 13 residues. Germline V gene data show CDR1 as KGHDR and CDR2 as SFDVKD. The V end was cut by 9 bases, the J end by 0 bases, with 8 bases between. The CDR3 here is CATSLGSGNTIYF. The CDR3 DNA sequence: TGTGCCACCTCGCTGGGCTCTGGAAACACCATATATTTT.

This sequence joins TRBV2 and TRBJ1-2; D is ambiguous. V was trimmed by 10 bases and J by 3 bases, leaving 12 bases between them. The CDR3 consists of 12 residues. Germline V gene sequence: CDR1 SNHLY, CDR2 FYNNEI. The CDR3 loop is CATHRRDYGYTF. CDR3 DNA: TGTGCCACCCACAGAAGAGACTATGGCTACACCTTC.

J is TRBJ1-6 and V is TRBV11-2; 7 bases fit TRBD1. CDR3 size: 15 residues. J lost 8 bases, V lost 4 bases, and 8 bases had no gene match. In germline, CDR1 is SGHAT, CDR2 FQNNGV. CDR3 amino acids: CASSSQGGFDSPLHF. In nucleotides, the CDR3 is TGTGCCAGCAGCTCTCAGGGGGGGTTTGATTCACCCCTCCACTTT.

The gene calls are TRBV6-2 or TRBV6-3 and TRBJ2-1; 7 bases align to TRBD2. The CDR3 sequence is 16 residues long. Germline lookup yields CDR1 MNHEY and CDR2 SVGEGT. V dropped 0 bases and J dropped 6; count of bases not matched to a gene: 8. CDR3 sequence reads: CASSYSGLAVRNEQFF. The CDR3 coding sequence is TGTGCCAGCAGTTACTCCGGGCTAGCGGTTCGCAATGAGCAGTTCTTC.

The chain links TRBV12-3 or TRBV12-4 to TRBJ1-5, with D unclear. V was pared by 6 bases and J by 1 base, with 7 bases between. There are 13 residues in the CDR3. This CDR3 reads CASSLLSNQPQHF. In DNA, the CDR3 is TGTGCCAGCAGCCTTCTAAGCAATCAGCCCCAGCATTTT.

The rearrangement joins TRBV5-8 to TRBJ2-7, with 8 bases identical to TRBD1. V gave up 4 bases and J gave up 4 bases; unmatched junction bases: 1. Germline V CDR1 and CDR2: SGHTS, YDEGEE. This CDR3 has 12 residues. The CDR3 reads CASSGQGYEQYF. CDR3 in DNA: TGTGCCAGCAGCGGACAGGGTTACGAGCAGTACTTC.

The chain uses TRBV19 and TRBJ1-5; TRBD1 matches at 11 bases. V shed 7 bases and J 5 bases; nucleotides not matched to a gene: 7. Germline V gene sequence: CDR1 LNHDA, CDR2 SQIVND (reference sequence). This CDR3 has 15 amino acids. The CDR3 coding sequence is TGTGCCAGTAACGGATGGGGACAGGGGGATCAGCCCCAGCATTTT. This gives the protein CASNGWGQGDQPQHF. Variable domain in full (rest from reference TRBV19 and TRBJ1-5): DGGITQSPKYLFRKEGQNVTLSCEQNLNHDAMYWYRQDPGQGLRLIYYSQIVNDFQKGDIAEGYSVSREKKESFPLTVTSAQKNPTAFYLCASNGWGQGDQPQHFGDGTRLSIL.

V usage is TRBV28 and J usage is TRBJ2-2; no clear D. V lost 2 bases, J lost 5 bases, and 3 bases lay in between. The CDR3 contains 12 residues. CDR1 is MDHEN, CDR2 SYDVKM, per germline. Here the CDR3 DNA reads TGTGCCAGCAGTTTACTAACCGGGGAGCTGTTTTTT. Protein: CASSLLTGELFF.

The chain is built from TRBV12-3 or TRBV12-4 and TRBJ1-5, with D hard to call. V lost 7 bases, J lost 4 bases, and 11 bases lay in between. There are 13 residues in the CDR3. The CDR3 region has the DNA TGTGCCAGCATGTCGGGAGCAAATCAGCCCCAGCATTTT. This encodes CASMSGANQPQHF.

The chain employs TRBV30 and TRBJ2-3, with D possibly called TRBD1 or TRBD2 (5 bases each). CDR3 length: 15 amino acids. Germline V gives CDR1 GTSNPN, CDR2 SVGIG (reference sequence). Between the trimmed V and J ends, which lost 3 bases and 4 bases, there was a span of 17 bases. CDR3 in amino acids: CAWSRKDGTADTQYF. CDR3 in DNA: TGTGCCTGGAGCCGTAAAGACGGGACGGCAGATACGCAGTATTTT.

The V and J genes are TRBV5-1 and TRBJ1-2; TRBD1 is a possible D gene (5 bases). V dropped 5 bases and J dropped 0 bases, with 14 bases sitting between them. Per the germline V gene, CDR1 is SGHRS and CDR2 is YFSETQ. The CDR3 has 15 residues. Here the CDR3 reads CASSLRDGANYGYTF. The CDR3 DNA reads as TGCGCCAGCAGTTTGCGGGACGGAGCTAACTATGGCTACACCTTC.

The CDR3 sequence is CSVERGTETYGYTF. The DNA of the CDR3 is TGCAGCGTTGAGAGGGGGACAGAGACCTATGGCTACACCTTC. The V gene is TRBV29-1, the J gene TRBJ1-2, with 7 bases fitting TRBD1. The CDR3 spans 14 residues. Per germline, CDR1 SQVTM and CDR2 ANQGSEA. V shed 3 bases and J 4 bases; nucleotides not matched to a gene: 8.

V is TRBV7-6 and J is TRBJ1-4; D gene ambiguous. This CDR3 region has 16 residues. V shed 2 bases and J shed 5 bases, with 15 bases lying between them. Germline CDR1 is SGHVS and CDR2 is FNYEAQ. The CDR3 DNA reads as TGTGCCAGCAGCTTAAGAGGACGGACGCCGAATGAAAAACTGTTTTTT. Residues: CASSLRGRTPNEKLFF.

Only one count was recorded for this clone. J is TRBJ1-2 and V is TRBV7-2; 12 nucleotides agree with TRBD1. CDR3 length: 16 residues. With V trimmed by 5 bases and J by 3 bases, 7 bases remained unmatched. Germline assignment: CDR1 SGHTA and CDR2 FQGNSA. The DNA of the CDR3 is TGTGCCAGCAGCCGGCCTGGGACAGGGGGCGACTATGGCTACACCTTC. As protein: CASSRPGTGGDYGYTF.

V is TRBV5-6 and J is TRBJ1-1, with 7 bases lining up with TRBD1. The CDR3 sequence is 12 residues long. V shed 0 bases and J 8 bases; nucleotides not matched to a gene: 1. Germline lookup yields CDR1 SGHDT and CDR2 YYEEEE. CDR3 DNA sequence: TGTGCCAGCAGCTTGGACAGGGGAGAAGCTTTCTTT. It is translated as CASSLDRGEAFF.

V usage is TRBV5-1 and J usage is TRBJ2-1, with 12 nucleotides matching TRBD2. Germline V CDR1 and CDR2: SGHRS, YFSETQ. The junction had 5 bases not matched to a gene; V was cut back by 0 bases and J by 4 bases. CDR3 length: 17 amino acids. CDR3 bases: TGCGCCAGCAGCTTGGCCGTAACTAGCGGGAGGTACAATGAGCAGTTCTTC. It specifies CASSLAVTSGRYNEQFF.

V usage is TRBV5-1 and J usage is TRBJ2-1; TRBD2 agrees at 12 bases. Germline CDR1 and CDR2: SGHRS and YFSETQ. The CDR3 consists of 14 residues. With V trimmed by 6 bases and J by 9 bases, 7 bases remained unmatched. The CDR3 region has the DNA TGCGCCAGCATGCCTAGCGGGGGGGCAGTTGAGCAGTTCTTC. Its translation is CASMPSGGAVEQFF.

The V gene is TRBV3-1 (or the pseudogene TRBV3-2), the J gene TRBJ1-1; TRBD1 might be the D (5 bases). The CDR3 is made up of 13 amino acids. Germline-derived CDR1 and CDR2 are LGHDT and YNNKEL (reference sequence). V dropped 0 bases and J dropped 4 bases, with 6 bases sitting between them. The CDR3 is CASSQEGVTEAFF. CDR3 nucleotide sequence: TGTGCCAGCAGCCAAGAGGGGGTCACTGAAGCTTTCTTT.

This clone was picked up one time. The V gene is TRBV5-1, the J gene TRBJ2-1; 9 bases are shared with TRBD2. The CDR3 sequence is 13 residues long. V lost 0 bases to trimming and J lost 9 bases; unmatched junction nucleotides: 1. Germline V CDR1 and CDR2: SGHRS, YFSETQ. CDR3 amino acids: CASSLETSGEQFF. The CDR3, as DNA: TGCGCCAGCAGCTTGGAGACTAGCGGTGAGCAGTTCTTC. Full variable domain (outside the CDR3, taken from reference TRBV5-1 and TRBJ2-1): KAGVTQTPRYLIKTRGQQVTLSCSPISGHRSVSWYQQTPGQGLQFLFEYFSETQRNKGNFPGRFSGRQFSNSRSEMNVSTLELGDSALYLCASSLETSGEQFFGPGTRLTVL.

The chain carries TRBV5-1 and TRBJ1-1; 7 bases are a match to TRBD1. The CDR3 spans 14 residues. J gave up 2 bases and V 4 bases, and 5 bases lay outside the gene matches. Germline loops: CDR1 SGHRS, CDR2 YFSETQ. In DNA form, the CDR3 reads TGCGCCAGCAGCCCCGGGACAGACAACACTGAAGCTTTCTTT. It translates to CASSPGTDNTEAFF.

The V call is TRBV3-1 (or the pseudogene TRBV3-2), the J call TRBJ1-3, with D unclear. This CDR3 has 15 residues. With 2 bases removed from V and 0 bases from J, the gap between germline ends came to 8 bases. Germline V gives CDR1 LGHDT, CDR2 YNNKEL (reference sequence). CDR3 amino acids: CASSQSPISGNTIYF. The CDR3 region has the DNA TGTGCCAGCAGCCAATCCCCCATCTCTGGAAACACCATATATTTT.